Each of the 14 T cell receptor beta chains below was sequenced from the same sample in a study of Ad26.COV2.S vaccination and SARS-CoV-2 variants (dated by TCRdb to the early 2020s). Reading the label with the study, this specimen's treatment or condition is: some 20 received Ad26.COV2.S at low or high dose, single or two shots; about 5 received placebo; per-sample allocation not given. For vaccine and placebo recipients, repertoires were sequenced using samples collected on day 63 after the first injection. Library preparation employed the immunoSEQ multiplex PCR assay. As stored in TCRdb, this immuneACCESS dataset retains in-frame rearrangements with V and J assigned. A fraction of the clones does not appear; measured against another copy, unresolved V genes explain less than half of the discrepancy, and the remainder lacks a known reason. The sample records about 370,000 clones, less than 90% of which are singletons. The top ten hold roughly 3.5% of the sample.

The specimen was peripheral blood, collected in a trial of Ad26.COV2.S vaccine versus placebo. These receptors all stem from a person between 18 and 59 years old who received the Ad26.COV2.S COVID-19 vaccine or a placebo.

The chain links TRBV29-1 to TRBJ2-3; D is undetermined. V lost 6 bases to trimming and J lost 9 bases, with 10 bases between them. The CDR3 length is 10 residues. The germline CDR1 and CDR2 sequences are SQVTM and ANQGSEA. CDR3 sequence reads: CSVSIETQYF. CDR3 in DNA: TGCAGCGTGAGTATAGAAACGCAGTATTTT.

The chain employs TRBV7-9 and TRBJ1-4, with D tentatively TRBD1 (5 bases). The V gene lost 1 base and the J gene lost 7 bases, with 19 bases spanning the gap. Germline values: CDR1 SEHNR, CDR2 FQNEAQ (reference sequence). The CDR3 consists of 17 residues. The CDR3 sequence: CASSLEARGPDGEKLFF. Written as DNA, the CDR3 is TGTGCCAGCAGCTTAGAGGCCCGGGGACCCGACGGTGAAAAACTGTTTTTT.

The chain has TRBV5-1 and TRBJ2-2; D is possibly TRBD1 (6 bases). The length of the CDR3 is 15 residues. Trimming shortened V by 8 bases and J by 0 bases, and 14 bases separated the two germline ends. The germline V gene encodes CDR1 SGHRS and CDR2 YFSETQ. DNA of the CDR3: TGCGCCAGTTATCCCGGGACAACGAACACCGGGGAGCTGTTTTTT. Residues: CASYPGTTNTGELFF.

This chain's CDR3 is CASSERTNLAGVLSYNEQFF. In nucleotides, the CDR3 is TGCGCCAGCAGCGAAAGGACTAACCTAGCGGGGGTCCTCTCCTACAATGAGCAGTTCTTC. This sequence joins TRBV5-1 and TRBJ2-1, with 10 bases fitting TRBD2. Germline-derived CDR1 and CDR2 are SGHRS and YFSETQ. V dropped 4 bases and J dropped 0; count of bases not matched to a gene: 16. The length of the CDR3 is 20 residues.

This clone came up once. The chain has TRBV11-3 and TRBJ2-4; no definite D call. V lost 0 bases to trimming and J lost 1 base, with 1 base between them. Looked up from germline, CDR1 is SGHNT and CDR2 is YENEEA. This CDR3 comprises 13 residues. CDR3: CASSLDAKNIQYF. CDR3 sequence (DNA): TGTGCCAGCAGCTTAGACGCCAAAAACATTCAGTACTTC. The full variable domain, completed using reference TRBV11-3 and TRBJ2-4, is EAGVVQSPRYKIIEKKQPVAFWCNPISGHNTLYWYLQNLGQGPELLIRYENEEAVDDSQLPKDRFSAERLKGVDSTLKIQPAELGDSAVYLCASSLDAKNIQYFGAGTRLSVL.

The chain joins TRBV9 to TRBJ1-2; TRBD1 matches at 7 bases. Germline CDR1 is SGDLS and CDR2 is YYNGEE. J lost 6 bases, V lost 0 bases, and 11 bases had no gene match. The CDR3 spans 16 residues. The CDR3 coding sequence is TGTGCCAGCAGCGTAGCCCCCGGGACAGCCCTAGATGGCTACACCTTC. Residues: CASSVAPGTALDGYTF.

The chain carries TRBV7-2 and TRBJ2-1; possible D gene TRBD1, 5 bases. The germline CDR1 and CDR2 sequences are SGHTA and FQGNSA. This CDR3 is built from 13 residues. V was clipped by 1 base and J by 13 bases, with 14 bases between them. The CDR3 is CASSLGAVDIQFF. The CDR3 coding sequence is TGTGCCAGCAGCTTAGGGGCGGTGGACATACAGTTCTTC.

This clone was seen just once. This specimen includes other DNA sequences encoding the same CDR3. CDR3 in DNA: TGTGCCAGCAGCTTGGGGTCTGGAAACACCATATATTTT. It yields the protein CASSLGSGNTIYF. V and J are TRBV7-8 and TRBJ1-3; no clear D gene. The CDR3 covers 13 residues. The germline CDR1 and CDR2 sequences are SGHVS and FQNEAQ. The V and J ends lost 3 bases and 1 base respectively, with 4 bases between them.

The gene calls are TRBV30 and TRBJ2-6; D unclear. CDR1 is GTSNPN, CDR2 SVGIG, per germline (reference sequence). Trimming took off 4 bases at V and 0 bases at J, with 10 bases between the two ends. CDR3 length: 15 amino acids. The CDR3 reads CAWNPGLSGANVLTF. The CDR3 region has the DNA TGTGCCTGGAACCCCGGCCTCTCTGGGGCCAACGTCCTGACTTTC.

The chain links TRBV15 to TRBJ2-7; 7 bases are shared with TRBD1. Germline values: CDR1 LNHNV, CDR2 YYDKDF (reference sequence). The V gene end was trimmed by 1 base and the J gene end by 1 base; junction bases not matched to a gene: 7. The CDR3 is 16 amino acids. CDR3 sequence (DNA): TGTGCCACCAGCAGAGCCCGGGACAGTAATTCCTACGAGCAGTACTTC. It yields the protein CATSRARDSNSYEQYF.

CDR3 residues: CASSPPGLAGGRGQYF. The DNA for the CDR3 is TGTGCCAGCTCACCACCGGGACTAGCGGGGGGGCGCGGACAGTACTTC. The chain couples TRBV18 to TRBJ2-7; 16 bases align to TRBD2. Trimming took 0 bases from V and 10 from J; bases not matched to a gene: 6. This CDR3 has 16 amino acids. The germline CDR1 and CDR2 sequences are KGHSH and LQKENI. The full variable domain, completed using reference TRBV18 and TRBJ2-7, is NAGVMQNPRHLVRRRGQEARLRCSPMKGHSHVYWYRQLPEEGLKFMVYLQKENIIDESGMPKERFSAEFPKEGPSILRIQQVVRGDSAAYFCASSPPGLAGGRGQYFGPGTRLTVT.

This clone was observed a few times. The chain combines TRBV5-4 with TRBJ1-6; D remains ambiguous. Trimming shortened V by 0 bases and J by 0 bases, and 10 bases separated the two germline ends. Germline loops: CDR1 SGHNT, CDR2 YYREEE (reference sequence). This CDR3 contains 17 residues. CDR3 protein: CASSLDWASSYNSPLHF. The DNA for the CDR3 is TGTGCCAGCAGCTTGGACTGGGCAAGCTCCTATAATTCACCCCTCCACTTT.

J is TRBJ2-3 and V is TRBV29-1, with 9 bases matching TRBD1. There are 18 residues in the CDR3. Germline loops: CDR1 SQVTM, CDR2 ANQGSEA. The V and J ends lost 2 bases and 4 bases, in that order; junction bases with no gene match: 16. CDR3 coding DNA: TGCAGCGTTGAATCCGTCGGGCTAGACAGGGGGAAAGCAGATACGCAGTATTTT. The encoded protein is CSVESVGLDRGKADTQYF.

The V call is TRBV6-5, the J call TRBJ2-7; D possibly corresponds to TRBD1 (7 bases). The ends were cut back, 8 bases at V and 7 bases at J, with 18 bases in the middle. The CDR3 is 13 residues long. Germline V gene sequence: CDR1 MNHEY, CDR2 SVGAGI. Written as DNA, the CDR3 is TGTGCCAGCTCGAAAGGAGGGGGCGAGGAGCAGTACTTC. It specifies CASSKGGGEEQYF.